These 20 T cell receptor beta chains were sequenced from one sample in a study of blood T cell repertoires in COVID-19. Sequenced by immunoSEQ multiplex PCR; TCRdb stores in-frame clones only, minus some. Of approximately 300,000 clones detected, over 75% appear once; the ten largest clones hold approximately 7.5%. The sequencing sample was made of peripheral blood. These receptors all stem from a woman in her thirties with COVID-19, enrolled during active disease.

The V and J genes are TRBV27 and TRBJ2-7; possibly TRBD1 for D (5 bases). This CDR3 is 15 amino acids long. Trimming shortened V by 1 base and J by 4 bases, and 14 bases separated the two germline ends. The V gene's germline CDR1 is MNHEY and CDR2 SMNVEV (reference sequence). This CDR3 is CASSLYPLTGYEQYF. The CDR3, as DNA: TGTGCCAGCAGTTTATACCCCCTTACAGGTTACGAGCAGTACTTC.

This clone has a handful of counts. The genes are TRBV20-1 and TRBJ1-2; D is undetermined. The CDR3 length is 11 residues. Germline CDR1 and CDR2: DFQATT and SNEGSKA (reference sequence). Trimming pared 4 bases from V and 1 base from J, leaving 4 bases between. The CDR3 here is CSANINYGYTF. CDR3 DNA: TGCAGTGCTAACATTAACTATGGCTACACCTTC.

This CDR3 reads CASGSGTNQPQHF. The CDR3 DNA reads TGTGCTAGTGGTTCCGGGACAAATCAGCCCCAGCATTTT. The genes are TRBV12-5 and TRBJ1-5; D may be TRBD1 (6 bases). The CDR3 sequence is 13 residues long. Trimming removed 4 bases from V and 4 bases from J, with 8 bases in between. The germline CDR1 and CDR2 sequences are LGHNT and FRNRAP.

CDR3 region: CASSMQGRYNEQFF. The CDR3 DNA reads as TGTGCCAGTAGTATGCAGGGGCGCTACAATGAGCAGTTCTTC. The chain carries TRBV19 and TRBJ2-1; D is possibly TRBD1 (6 bases). CDR3 length equals 14 residues. CDR1 and CDR2 (germline): LNHDA, SQIVND (reference sequence). V gave up 3 bases and J gave up 3 bases, with 9 bases separating them.

This clone has a single count. This rearrangement joins TRBV11-2 to TRBJ2-3, with D uncertain. V was pared by 3 bases and J by 2 bases, with 9 bases between. Germline CDR1 is SGHAT and CDR2 is FQNNGV. This CDR3 contains 14 residues. CDR3 DNA: TGTGCCAGCAGCTTTTTTATCTCCACAGATACGCAGTATTTT. As protein: CASSFFISTDTQYF.

The chain employs TRBV4-1 and TRBJ2-5; 8 nucleotides agree with TRBD1. The trim removed 3 bases at V and 1 base at J, leaving 7 bases unmatched. Per germline, CDR1 MGHRA and CDR2 YSYEKL. The CDR3 consists of 16 residues. This CDR3 reads CASSQSRGRLQETQYF. As DNA, the CDR3 is TGCGCCAGCAGCCAGTCCAGGGGGCGCCTCCAAGAGACCCAGTACTTC.

The sample holds one count of this clone. V is TRBV19 and J is TRBJ1-1; 8 nucleotides agree with TRBD1. In germline, CDR1 is LNHDA, CDR2 SQIVND (reference sequence). The CDR3 consists of 14 residues. J was trimmed by 4 bases and V by 4 bases; bases with no gene match: 5. CDR3 nucleotide sequence: TGTGCCAGTAGTACCAGGACAGGGCTCACTGAAGCTTTCTTT. Encoded protein: CASSTRTGLTEAFF.

The V call is TRBV11-2, the J call TRBJ2-7; 9 bases agree with TRBD1. The CDR3 extends over 14 amino acids. J gave up 4 bases and V 3 bases, and 4 bases lay outside the gene matches. Germline lookup yields CDR1 SGHAT and CDR2 FQNNGV. As DNA, the CDR3 is TGTGCCAGCAGCTTCGGGACAGGGTATTACGAGCAGTACTTC. This codes for CASSFGTGYYEQYF. The entire variable domain, with the rest obtained from reference TRBV11-2 and TRBJ2-7, is as follows: EAGVAQSPRYKIIEKRQSVAFWCNPISGHATLYWYQQILGQGPKLLIQFQNNGVVDDSQLPKDRFSAERLKGVDSTLKIQPAKLEDSAVYLCASSFGTGYYEQYFGPGTRLTVT.

The chain joins TRBV6-5 to TRBJ2-2; TRBD1 agrees at 11 bases. Germline V lookup: CDR1 MNHEY, CDR2 SVGAGI. Trimming took 6 bases from V and 7 from J; bases not matched to a gene: 7. The CDR3 has 15 amino acids. CDR3 sequence reads: CASSQRTGGVGELFF. CDR3 DNA sequence: TGTGCCAGCAGCCAAAGGACAGGGGGCGTCGGGGAGCTGTTTTTT.

The chain employs TRBV10-3 and TRBJ1-2; possibly TRBD1 for D (5 bases). This CDR3 is 13 amino acids long. Germline lookup yields CDR1 ENHRY and CDR2 SYGVKD. V was clipped by 7 bases and J by 6 bases, with 15 bases between them. This chain's CDR3 is CAIKRSRADGYTF. The CDR3 nucleotides are TGTGCCATCAAACGTTCCAGGGCGGATGGCTACACCTTC.

V usage is TRBV28 and J usage is TRBJ1-4; possible D gene TRBD1, 6 bases. Germline values: CDR1 MDHEN, CDR2 SYDVKM. This CDR3 spans 13 amino acids. V lost 8 bases to trimming and J lost 6 bases, with 13 bases between them. The CDR3 nucleotides read TGTGCCAGCGTCTCGGGGGGCGATGAAAAACTGTTTTTT. This codes for CASVSGGDEKLFF.

This rearrangement joins TRBV7-3 to TRBJ2-7; D is possibly TRBD2 (5 bases). In germline, CDR1 is SGHTA, CDR2 FQGTGA. Trimming stripped 4 bases from V and 6 bases from J, with 13 bases between. The CDR3 sequence is 13 residues long. CDR3 DNA sequence: TGTGCCAGCAGCTCGATTCCACGGGGCGAGCAGTACTTC. It is translated as CASSSIPRGEQYF.

The CDR3 sequence: CASSKKRVAALDTEAFF. As DNA, the CDR3 is TGTGCCAGCAGCAAAAAGAGAGTCGCCGCCCTGGACACTGAAGCTTTCTTT. V gene TRBV21-1 combines with J gene TRBJ1-1. TRBV21-1 is shown as a pseudogene. The length of the CDR3 is 17 residues.

The gene calls are TRBV28 and TRBJ2-7; 9 positions agree with TRBD2. Germline values: CDR1 MDHEN, CDR2 SYDVKM. With V trimmed by 7 bases and J by 2 bases, 6 bases remained unmatched. The CDR3 consists of 14 residues. Here the CDR3 reads CASNPGLAAYEQYF. The DNA for the CDR3 is TGTGCCAGCAATCCGGGACTAGCTGCCTACGAGCAGTACTTC.

The chain is built from TRBV11-2 and TRBJ2-1, with TRBD2 identical over 10 bases. The V segment lost 8 bases and the J segment 8 bases; nucleotides outside the gene matches: 12. CDR3 length: 15 residues. The germline CDR1 and CDR2 sequences are SGHAT and FQNNGV. The CDR3 sequence: CASPFLAGVCDEQFF. For the CDR3, the DNA is TGTGCCAGCCCCTTCCTAGCGGGAGTTTGCGATGAGCAGTTCTTC.

This sequence joins TRBV7-9 and TRBJ1-1; D possibly corresponds to TRBD1 (5 bases). V lost 7 bases and J 3 bases, leaving 24 bases between the germline ends. CDR3 length: 17 amino acids. Germline loops: CDR1 SEHNR, CDR2 FQNEAQ (reference sequence). CDR3 in amino acids: CASTPPGGNERYTEAFF. The CDR3 nucleotides are TGTGCCAGCACACCCCCCGGGGGAAACGAACGTTACACTGAAGCTTTCTTT.

The rearrangement joins TRBV3-1 (or the pseudogene TRBV3-2) to TRBJ1-4; D is possibly TRBD1 (5 bases). The germline V gene encodes CDR1 LGHDT and CDR2 YNNKEL (reference sequence). V lost 1 base to trimming and J lost 4 bases, with 7 bases between them. CDR3 length: 14 amino acids. CDR3 sequence (DNA): TGTGCCAGCAGCCAAGGAGACAGTAATGAAAAACTGTTTTTT. The encoded protein is CASSQGDSNEKLFF.

The chain is built from TRBV7-8 and TRBJ2-1; 14 bases align to TRBD2. CDR1 is SGHVS, CDR2 FQNEAQ, per germline. This CDR3 has 16 amino acids. V shed 2 bases and J 7 bases; nucleotides not matched to a gene: 4. CDR3 in amino acids: CASSLLRTSGRNEQFF. The CDR3 DNA reads TGTGCCAGCAGCTTACTACGGACTAGCGGGAGGAATGAGCAGTTCTTC.

V gene TRBV11-1 combines with J gene TRBJ2-2; D is ambiguous. The CDR3 runs to 16 residues. Germline V gene lookup returns CDR1 SGHAT and CDR2 FQDESV (reference sequence). Trimming took 3 bases from V and 2 from J, leaving 13 bases between them. The CDR3 DNA reads as TGTGCCAGCAGCTTCCCCGAGATAGCTAACACCGGGGAGCTGTTTTTT. Its protein product is CASSFPEIANTGELFF.

J is TRBJ1-2 and V is TRBV4-1; the D is unclear. Trimming cost V 2 bases and J 2 bases, with 9 bases left between them. This CDR3 has 14 amino acids. Germline lookup yields CDR1 MGHRA and CDR2 YSYEKL. CDR3 protein: CASSQIPQNYGYTF. CDR3 DNA: TGCGCCAGCAGCCAAATCCCACAGAACTATGGCTACACCTTC.